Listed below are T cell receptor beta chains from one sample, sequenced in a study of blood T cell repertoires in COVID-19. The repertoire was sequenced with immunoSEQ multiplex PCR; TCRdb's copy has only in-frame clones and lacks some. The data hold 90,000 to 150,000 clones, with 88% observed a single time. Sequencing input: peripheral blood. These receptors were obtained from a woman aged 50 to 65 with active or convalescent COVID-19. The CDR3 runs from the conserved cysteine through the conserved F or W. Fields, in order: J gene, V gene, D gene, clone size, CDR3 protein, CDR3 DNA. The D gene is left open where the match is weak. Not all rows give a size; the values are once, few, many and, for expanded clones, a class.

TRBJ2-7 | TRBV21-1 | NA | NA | CASSKVWRLVLSYEQYF | TGTGCCAGCAGCAAAGTGTGGAGGCTTGTCCTCTCCTACGAGCAGTACTTC
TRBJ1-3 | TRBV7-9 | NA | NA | CASSSDMHSGNTIYF | TGTGCCAGCAGCTCGGACATGCACTCTGGAAACACCATATATTTT
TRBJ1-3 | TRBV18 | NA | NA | CASSPGAEPSGNTIYF | TGTGCCAGCTCACCGGGGGCAGAACCCTCTGGAAACACCATATATTTT
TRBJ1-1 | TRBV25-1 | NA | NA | CASSSMNTEAFF | TGTGCCAGCAGTTCTATGAACACTGAAGCTTTCTTT
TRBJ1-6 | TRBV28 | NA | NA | CASSFPHQALPPLHF | TGTGCCAGCAGTTTCCCCCATCAGGCTCTGCCACCCCTCCACTTT
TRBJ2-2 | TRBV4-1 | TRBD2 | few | CASSQLGLAVNTGELFF | TGCGCCAGCAGCCAACTGGGACTAGCGGTGAACACCGGGGAGCTGTTTTTT
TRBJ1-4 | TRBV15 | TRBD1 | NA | CATSRGQLVATNEKLFF | TGTGCCACCAGCAGGGGACAGCTAGTTGCAACTAATGAAAAACTGTTTTTT
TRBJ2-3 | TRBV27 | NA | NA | CASSSRGWDTQYF | TGTGCCAGCAGTTCTCGAGGATGGGATACGCAGTATTTT
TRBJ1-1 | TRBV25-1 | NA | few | CASSEQGSNTEAFF | TGTGCCAGCAGTGAACAGGGATCGAACACTGAAGCTTTCTTT
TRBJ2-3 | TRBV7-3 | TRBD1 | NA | CASSLVGQATDTQYF | TGTGCCAGCAGCTTAGTGGGACAGGCCACAGATACGCAGTATTTT
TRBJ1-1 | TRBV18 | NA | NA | CASSPRVSEAFF | TGTGCCAGCTCACCGAGGGTTTCTGAAGCTTTCTTT
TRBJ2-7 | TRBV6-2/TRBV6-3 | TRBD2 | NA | CASSSVSGRAVGQYF | TGTGCCAGCAGTTCAGTTAGCGGGAGGGCCGTTGGGCAGTACTTC
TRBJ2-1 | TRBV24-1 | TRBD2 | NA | CATSGLSGTDRMEFF | TGTGCCACCAGTGGCTTAAGCGGGACCGACCGGATGGAGTTCTTC
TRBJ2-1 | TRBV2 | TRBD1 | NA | CASSPGQGGNEQFF | TGTGCCAGCAGCCCAGGACAGGGGGGGAATGAGCAGTTCTTC
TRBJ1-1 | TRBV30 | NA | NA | CAWRNWRGLLGEAFF | TGTGCCTGGAGAAATTGGCGGGGGTTGCTGGGTGAAGCTTTCTTT
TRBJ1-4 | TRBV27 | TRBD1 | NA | CASRRNRGGANEKLFF | TGTGCCAGCAGGCGCAACAGGGGTGGGGCTAATGAAAAACTGTTTTTT
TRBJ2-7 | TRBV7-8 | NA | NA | CASSTGRPYEQYF | TGTGCCAGCAGCACCGGGAGACCCTACGAGCAGTACTTC
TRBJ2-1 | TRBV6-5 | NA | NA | CASRLNEQFF | TGTGCCAGCAGGCTAAATGAGCAGTTCTTC
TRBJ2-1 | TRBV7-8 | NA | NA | CASSKLWMGAGNEQFF | TGTGCCAGCAGCAAACTTTGGATGGGAGCAGGCAATGAGCAGTTCTTC
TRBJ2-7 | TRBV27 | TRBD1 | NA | CASRQTGDHSYEQYF | TGTGCCAGCAGGCAGACAGGGGACCACTCCTACGAGCAGTACTTC
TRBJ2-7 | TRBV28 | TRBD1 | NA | CASSSGARTGWTYEQYF | TGTGCCAGCAGTTCGGGGGCCCGGACAGGGTGGACCTACGAGCAGTACTTC
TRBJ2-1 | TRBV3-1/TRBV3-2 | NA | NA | CASSQVGTPYNEQFF | TGTGCCAGCAGCCAAGTGGGGACACCTTACAATGAGCAGTTCTTC
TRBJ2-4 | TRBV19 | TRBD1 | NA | CASSGGQDWAKNIQYF | TGTGCCAGTAGTGGGGGACAGGACTGGGCCAAAAACATTCAGTACTTC